This TCR beta chain was identified in a study of T cell responses to AZD1222 COVID-19 vaccine. Study information: Analyses pooled second doses at about 4 or about 12 weeks.

TCRdb keeps only in-frame clones here, not all; method: immunoSEQ multiplex PCR. Of 100,000 or so clones listed, more than 75% are singletons. The germline V gene has CDR1 SGHTA and CDR2 FQGNSA. Trimming removed 8 bases from V and 1 base from J, with 11 bases in between. The CDR3 covers 14 residues. Study results and limitations: The study identified only a handful of AZD1222 recipients as seropositive at baseline.

Concerning this clone: Its antigen remains unknown.

The clonotype was recovered from an adult in good health. This rearrangement joins TRBV7-2 to TRBJ2-2; D call uncertain. The sequencing used peripheral blood, collected on day 0 of AZD1222 vaccination. CDR3 region: CASRIGWNTGELFF. The CDR3, as DNA: TGTGCCAGCCGGATCGGATGGAACACCGGGGAGCTGTTTTTT.